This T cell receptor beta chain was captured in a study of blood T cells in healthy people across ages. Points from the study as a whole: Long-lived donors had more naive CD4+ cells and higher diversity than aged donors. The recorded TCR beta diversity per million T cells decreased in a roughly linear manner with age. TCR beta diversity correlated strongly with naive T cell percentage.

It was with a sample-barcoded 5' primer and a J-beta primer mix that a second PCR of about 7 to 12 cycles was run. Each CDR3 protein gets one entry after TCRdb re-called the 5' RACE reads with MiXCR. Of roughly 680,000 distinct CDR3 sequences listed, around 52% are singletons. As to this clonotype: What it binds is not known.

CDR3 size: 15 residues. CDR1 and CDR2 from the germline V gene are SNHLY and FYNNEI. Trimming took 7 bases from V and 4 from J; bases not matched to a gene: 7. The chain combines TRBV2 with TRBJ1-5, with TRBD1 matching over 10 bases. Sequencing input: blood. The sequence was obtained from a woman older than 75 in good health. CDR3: CASTGQGLSNQPQHF. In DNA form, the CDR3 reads TGTGCCAGCACGGGACAGGGGCTGAGTAATCAGCCCCAGCATTTT.